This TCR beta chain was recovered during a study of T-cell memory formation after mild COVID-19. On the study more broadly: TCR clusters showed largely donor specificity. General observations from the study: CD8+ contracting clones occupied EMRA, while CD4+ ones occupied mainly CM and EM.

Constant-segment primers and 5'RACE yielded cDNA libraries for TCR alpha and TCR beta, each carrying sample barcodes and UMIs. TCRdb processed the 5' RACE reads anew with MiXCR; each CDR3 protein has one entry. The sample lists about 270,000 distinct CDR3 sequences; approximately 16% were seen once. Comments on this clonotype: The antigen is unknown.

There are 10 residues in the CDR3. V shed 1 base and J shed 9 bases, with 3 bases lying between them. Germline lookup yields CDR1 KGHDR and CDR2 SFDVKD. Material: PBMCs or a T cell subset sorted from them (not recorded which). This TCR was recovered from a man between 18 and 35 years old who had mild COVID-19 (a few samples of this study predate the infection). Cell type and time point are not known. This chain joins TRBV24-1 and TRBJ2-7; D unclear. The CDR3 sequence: CATSDLRQYF. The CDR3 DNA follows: TGTGCCACCAGTGATTTACGGCAGTACTTC.